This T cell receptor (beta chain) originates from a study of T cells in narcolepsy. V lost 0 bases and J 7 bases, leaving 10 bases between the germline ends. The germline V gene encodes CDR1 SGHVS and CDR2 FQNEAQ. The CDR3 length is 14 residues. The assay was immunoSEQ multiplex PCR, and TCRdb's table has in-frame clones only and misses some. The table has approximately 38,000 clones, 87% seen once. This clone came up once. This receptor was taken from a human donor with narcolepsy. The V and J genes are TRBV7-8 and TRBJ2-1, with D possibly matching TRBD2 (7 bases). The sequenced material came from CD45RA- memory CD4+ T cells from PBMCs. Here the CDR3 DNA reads TGTGCCAGCAGCTTAGCGGGGGGGCAAAATGAGCAGTTCTTC. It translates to CASSLAGGQNEQFF.